This entry describes one T cell receptor beta chain. Its antigen is unidentified. A single record per CDR3 protein comes from TCRdb applying MiXCR to the 5' RACE reads. The sample consists of 30,000 to 35,000 distinct CDR3 sequences, approximately 8.3% of them appearing once. The germline V and J ends were trimmed by 8 bases and 7 bases, with 6 bases remaining between them. The CDR3 has 10 amino acids. CDR1 and CDR2 from the germline V gene are MNHNS and SASEGT. These data originate in a study of T-cell memory formation after mild COVID-19. Study background: Largely, the TCR clusters proved donor specific. Broader study findings: Later expanders leaned CD4+, whereas day 15 to 85 contracting clones were balanced CD4/CD8. Shrinking CD4+ clones resided mostly in CM and EM, and CD8+ ones in EMRA.

This receptor was taken from a man aged 18 to 29 who had mild COVID-19 (a few samples of this study predate the infection). Cell type and time point are not known. The source material was PBMCs or a T cell subset sorted from them (not recorded which). The chain carries TRBV6-1 and TRBJ2-1; D remains unclear. CDR3 sequence (DNA): TGTGCCAGCGGGTGGAATGAGCAGTTCTTC. Translating it yields CASGWNEQFF.